Listed below are T cell receptor beta chains from one sample, sequenced in a study of blood T cell repertoires in COVID-19. Profiled with immunoSEQ multiplex PCR; TCRdb holds only in-frame clones, not every one. The data show roughly 300,000 clones, roughly 80% seen once. The specimen sequenced was peripheral blood. The source is a woman in her forties or fifties who had recovered from COVID-19. The CDR3 runs from the conserved cysteine through the conserved F or W. The D gene is left open where the match is weak. Rows give clone size only sometimes, using once, few, many, or a class for an expanded clone.

CDR3: CASEGQNNEQFF
DNA: TGTGCCAGCGAGGGACAGAACAATGAGCAGTTCTTC
size: -
J: TRBJ2-1
V: TRBV6-5
D: TRBD1

CDR3: CASSRGPWDRGRETQYF
DNA: TGTGCCAGCAGCAGGGGACCCTGGGACAGGGGGCGGGAGACCCAGTACTTC
size: -
J: TRBJ2-5
V: TRBV7-9
D: TRBD1

CDR3: CASSQDLAVEAFF
DNA: TGTGCCAGCAGCCAAGATTTGGCAGTAGAAGCTTTCTTT
size: -
J: TRBJ1-1
V: TRBV14
D: -

CDR3: CASSPLQGPYEKLFF
DNA: TGTGCCAGCAGTCCTCTACAGGGTCCCTATGAAAAACTGTTTTTT
size: -
J: TRBJ1-4
V: TRBV6-5
D: -

CDR3: CASSKSRGSGNTIYF
DNA: TGTGCCAGCAGCAAAAGTCGGGGGTCTGGAAACACCATATATTTT
size: -
J: TRBJ1-3
V: TRBV21-1
D: -

CDR3: CASSFKGAGYGYTF
DNA: TGTGCCAGCAGTTTCAAGGGGGCAGGCTATGGCTACACCTTC
size: -
J: TRBJ1-2
V: TRBV28
D: TRBD1

CDR3: CASSLADTSPLHF
DNA: TGTGCCAGCAGCTTAGCGGACACTTCACCCCTCCACTTT
size: -
J: TRBJ1-6
V: TRBV7-2
D: -

CDR3: CASSTGVIYEQYF
DNA: TGTGCCAGTAGTACCGGGGTTATATACGAGCAGTACTTC
size: -
J: TRBJ2-7
V: TRBV19
D: -

CDR3: CASSSGTSGRGAYEQYF
DNA: TGTGCCAGCAGCTCCGGGACTAGCGGGAGGGGCGCCTACGAGCAGTACTTC
size: -
J: TRBJ2-7
V: TRBV7-3
D: TRBD2

CDR3: CASSQGPDTQYF
DNA: TGTGCCAGCAGTCAGGGCCCAGATACGCAGTATTTT
size: -
J: TRBJ2-3
V: TRBV13
D: -

CDR3: CASSRHSAPLHF
DNA: TGTGCCAGCAGCCGTCATAGCGCACCCCTCCACTTT
size: -
J: TRBJ1-6
V: TRBV7-9
D: -

CDR3: CASSVQTSAANTGELFF
DNA: TGTGCCAGCAGTGTACAGACGTCCGCTGCTAACACCGGGGAGCTGTTTTTT
size: -
J: TRBJ2-2
V: TRBV25-1
D: -

CDR3: CASSAQAGGNYEQYF
DNA: TGTGCCAGCAGCGCTCAAGCGGGAGGGAATTACGAGCAGTACTTC
size: -
J: TRBJ2-7
V: TRBV9
D: TRBD2

CDR3: CASSEQTGSMHEQFF
DNA: TGTGCCAGCAGTGAACAGACGGGGAGTATGCATGAGCAGTTCTTC
size: -
J: TRBJ2-1
V: TRBV2
D: -

CDR3: CASSPGLAGSTGELFF
DNA: TGTGCCAGCAGCCCTGGACTAGCGGGCTCCACCGGGGAGCTGTTTTTT
size: -
J: TRBJ2-2
V: TRBV11-3
D: TRBD2

CDR3: CASSDHGQVSYGYTF
DNA: TGTGCCAGCAGTGATCATGGACAGGTCTCCTATGGCTACACCTTC
size: -
J: TRBJ1-2
V: TRBV6-1
D: TRBD1

CDR3: CASSYVVTSGSYEQYF
DNA: TGTGCCAGCAGTTACGTTGTGACTAGCGGGAGCTACGAGCAGTACTTC
size: -
J: TRBJ2-7
V: TRBV6-6
D: TRBD2

CDR3: CATSDRTSGRGEQFF
DNA: TGTGCCACCAGTGATAGGACTAGCGGGAGAGGGGAGCAGTTCTTC
size: -
J: TRBJ2-1
V: TRBV24-1
D: TRBD2

CDR3: CASSLAANTEAFF
DNA: TGTGCCAGCAGCTTAGCAGCGAACACTGAAGCTTTCTTT
size: -
J: TRBJ1-1
V: TRBV7-7
D: -

CDR3: CASSIGGRVVGELFF
DNA: TGTGCCAGTAGTATAGGAGGCAGGGTGGTCGGGGAGCTGTTTTTT
size: -
J: TRBJ2-2
V: TRBV19
D: -

CDR3: CASNRLDRDNQPQHF
DNA: TGTGCCAGCAACCGATTGGACAGGGATAATCAGCCCCAGCATTTT
size: few
J: TRBJ1-5
V: TRBV28
D: TRBD1

CDR3: CASSEGDYNEQFF
DNA: TGTGCCAGCAGCGAGGGGGATTACAATGAGCAGTTCTTC
size: few
J: TRBJ2-1
V: TRBV9
D: -

CDR3: CASSPMESHYGYTF
DNA: TGTGCCAGCTCACCGATGGAGTCGCATTATGGCTACACCTTC
size: -
J: TRBJ1-2
V: TRBV18
D: -

CDR3: CASSYGGGSYNEQFF
DNA: TGTGCCAGCAGTTATGGGGGGGGCTCCTACAATGAGCAGTTCTTC
size: -
J: TRBJ2-1
V: TRBV6-2/TRBV6-3
D: TRBD2